This T cell receptor (beta chain) was captured by sequencing in a study of T-cell reconstitution after alpha-beta-depleted transplantation in children. During its preparation, the TCRbeta library received unique molecular identifiers. TCRdb reanalysed the PCR reads using MiXCR and keeps one entry per CDR3 protein. This sample carries some 490,000 distinct CDR3 sequences, roughly an eighth of them seen once, and the ten largest clones take approximately 5.4%. The germline gives CDR1 SQVTM, CDR2 ANQGSEA. Trimming stripped 8 bases from V and 3 bases from J, with 14 bases between. There are 12 residues in the CDR3.

The sequence came from a human donor who donated a stem cell graft to a child with combined immunodeficiency. The sample in question was PBMCs from the stem cell graft donor, obtained from the stem cell graft. This chain connects TRBV29-1 to TRBJ2-7; D unclear. CDR3 DNA: TGCAGCCTCTTGGACGGAAACTACGAGCAGTACTTC. Translation gives CSLLDGNYEQYF.